This TCR beta chain originates from a study of graft-versus-host responses after intestinal transplantation. Study-wide background: Every one of the recipients received anti-thymocyte globulin induction and afterwards took tacrolimus and steroids for roughly 3 years. Points from the study as a whole: Allografts from individuals with graft-donor T cell macrochimerism displayed high graft-versus-host to host-versus-graft clonal ratios. The highest levels of circulating GvH clones went along with early declines in HvG clones after transplant.

The method was immunoSEQ multiplex PCR; TCRdb's version includes in-frame clones alone and lacks a portion of them. The sample contains 17,000 or so clones, approximately 86% of which appear only once. The junction had 9 bases not matched to a gene; V was cut back by 7 bases and J by 1 base. The germline gives CDR1 SGHAT, CDR2 FQNNGV. This CDR3 has 16 amino acids. Worth noting for this clone: As yet, its antigen is unknown.

The posterior iliac crest or another site supplied bone marrow after transplant. The starting material was bone marrow, obtained around 120 days after transplant. The receptor was isolated from a human patient who received an intestinal transplant, so some T cells may come from the graft donor. The V gene is TRBV11-2, the J gene TRBJ2-4, with 8 bases fitting TRBD2. CDR3 sequence (DNA): TGTGCCAGCAAGAAGATAAGCGGGAGCGCCAAAAACATTCAGTACTTC. Protein sequence: CASKKISGSAKNIQYF. Full variable domain (missing parts from reference TRBV11-2 and TRBJ2-4): EAGVAQSPRYKIIEKRQSVAFWCNPISGHATLYWYQQILGQGPKLLIQFQNNGVVDDSQLPKDRFSAERLKGVDSTLKIQPAKLEDSAVYLCASKKISGSAKNIQYFGAGTRLSVL.